Listed below are T cell receptor beta chains from one sample, sequenced in a study of blood T cell repertoires in COVID-19. Only in-frame clones appear in the TCRdb table, and some are missing; sequencing was by immunoSEQ multiplex PCR. Here the sample spans roughly 160,000 clones, over 75% being singletons. Sequencing used PBMCs or T cells enriched from blood (not recorded which). The receptor set was obtained from a woman in her fifties or sixties who had recovered from COVID-19. Each CDR3 is given with its conserved first and last residue. Each record gives: V gene, J gene, clone size, D gene, CDR3 DNA, CDR3 protein. D genes are given only for firm matches. Rows may omit the clone size; those that give it use once, few, many or a size class.

>TRBV15|TRBJ1-5|.|TRBD1
TGTGCCACCAGCAGAGGGGGACAGGGGATAAATCAGCCCCAGCATTTT
CATSRGGQGINQPQHF
>TRBV6-5|TRBJ2-4|once|TRBD1
TGTGCCAGCAGTCCCGGGACAGAAAAAAACATTCAGTACTTC
CASSPGTEKNIQYF
>TRBV7-3|TRBJ1-2|once|.
TGTGCCAGCAGCTTAGCACGGAACTATGGCTACACCTTC
CASSLARNYGYTF
>TRBV21-1|TRBJ1-4|.|.
TGTGCCAGCAGCAAAGGGATAAGGGGATTGGAAAAACTGTTTTTT
CASSKGIRGLEKLFF
>TRBV14|TRBJ1-3|.|.
TGTGCCAGCAGCTATACCGGGGACTCTGGAAACACCATATATTTT
CASSYTGDSGNTIYF
>TRBV7-9|TRBJ2-2|.|TRBD2
TGTGCCAGCAGCTCCCTAGGACTAGCGGTGCGGGGGAGCGGGGAGCTGTTTTTT
CASSSLGLAVRGSGELFF
>TRBV6-5|TRBJ1-6|.|TRBD1
TGTGCCAGCAGTTACAGCCGACAGGGCTATAATTCACCCCTCCACTTT
CASSYSRQGYNSPLHF
>TRBV28|TRBJ1-1|.|.
TGTGCCAGCAACTCCGCCGGCGGGTCAGATGAAGCTTTCTTT
CASNSAGGSDEAFF
>TRBV20-1|TRBJ1-5|.|TRBD1
TGCAGTGCTAGTTCCCTCGGGACAGGGAGGCAGGTGAAGCCCCAGCATTTT
CSASSLGTGRQVKPQHF
>TRBV19|TRBJ1-2|.|.
TGTGCCAGTAGTATAGAAGACAGGTTTGGCTACACCTTC
CASSIEDRFGYTF
>TRBV7-2|TRBJ1-4|.|.
TGTGCCAGCAGCCCGCAGAGCGGGTTTAAACTGTTTTTT
CASSPQSGFKLFF
>TRBV21-1|TRBJ1-3|once|.
TGTGCCAGCAGCAAAGTGGGGGCTAGCTCTGGAAACACCATATATTTT
CASSKVGASSGNTIYF
>TRBV19|TRBJ2-5|.|TRBD2
TGTGCCAGTAGTATACAGCTAGCGGCGGAGACCCAGTACTTC
CASSIQLAAETQYF
>TRBV4-3|TRBJ2-4|.|TRBD2
TGCGCCAGCAGCCAAGAAGGGCTAGCGGGCCAAAACATTCAGTACTTC
CASSQEGLAGQNIQYF
>TRBV6-5|TRBJ1-1|.|.
TGTGCCAGCAGTTACTCGCGGGGGGTGAACACTGAAGCTTTCTTT
CASSYSRGVNTEAFF
>TRBV15|TRBJ2-7|.|.
TGTGCCACCAGCAGAGGCGGCTCATACGAGCAGTACTTC
CATSRGGSYEQYF
>TRBV7-2|TRBJ2-1|.|.
TGTGCCAGCAGCTTATGGCGACTAGTCCCCAATGAGCAGTTCTTC
CASSLWRLVPNEQFF
>TRBV14|TRBJ2-7|once|TRBD2
TGTGCCAGCAGCCAAGATCGACTAGCGGGCGAGCAGTACTTC
CASSQDRLAGEQYF
>TRBV7-2|TRBJ2-1|.|.
TGTGCCAGCAGCTTAAATGGGGCCAATGAGCAGTTCTTC
CASSLNGANEQFF
>TRBV27|TRBJ2-5|.|.
TGTGCCAGCAGCCAAAGCGGCTTACAAGAGACCCAGTACTTC
CASSQSGLQETQYF
>TRBV3-1/TRBV3-2|TRBJ2-1|.|TRBD1
TGTGCCAGCAGCCAAGGGATGGGAAGTCCAGGGGGTTACAATGAGCAGTTCTTC
CASSQGMGSPGGYNEQFF
>TRBV27|TRBJ2-7|.|.
TGTGCCAGCAGTTTACACGGTGCAGGGTTCTACGAGCAGTACTTC
CASSLHGAGFYEQYF
>TRBV4-1|TRBJ2-7|.|.
TGCGCCAGCAGCCAGGGCGCTAACTCCTACGAGCAGTACTTC
CASSQGANSYEQYF
>TRBV5-1|TRBJ1-6|.|TRBD1
TGCGCCAGCAGCTTGGGAACGGGACAGGGGGATTCACCCCTCCACTTT
CASSLGTGQGDSPLHF
>TRBV4-3|TRBJ1-4|.|.
TGCGCCAGCAGCCAAGATAAGGGGTATGAAAAACTGTTTTTT
CASSQDKGYEKLFF
>TRBV29-1|TRBJ1-1|.|TRBD1
TGCAGCGGTGACAGGGGGATAAACCTTGAAGCTTTCTTT
CSGDRGINLEAFF
>TRBV7-9|TRBJ2-2|few|.
TGTGCCAGCAGCTTTCGCGCGAACACCGGGGAGCTGTTTTTT
CASSFRANTGELFF
>TRBV28|TRBJ2-5|.|TRBD1
TGTGCCAGCAGTCTTAGACAGGGGGGGCCGGAGACCCAGTACTTC
CASSLRQGGPETQYF
>TRBV5-1|TRBJ2-2|.|.
TGCGCCAGCAGCTCCCAGGGGTACACCGGGGAGCTGTTTTTT
CASSSQGYTGELFF
>TRBV7-2|TRBJ2-1|.|.
TGTGCCAGCAGCTTAGAGGAGACGGGGTACAATGAGCAGTTCTTC
CASSLEETGYNEQFF